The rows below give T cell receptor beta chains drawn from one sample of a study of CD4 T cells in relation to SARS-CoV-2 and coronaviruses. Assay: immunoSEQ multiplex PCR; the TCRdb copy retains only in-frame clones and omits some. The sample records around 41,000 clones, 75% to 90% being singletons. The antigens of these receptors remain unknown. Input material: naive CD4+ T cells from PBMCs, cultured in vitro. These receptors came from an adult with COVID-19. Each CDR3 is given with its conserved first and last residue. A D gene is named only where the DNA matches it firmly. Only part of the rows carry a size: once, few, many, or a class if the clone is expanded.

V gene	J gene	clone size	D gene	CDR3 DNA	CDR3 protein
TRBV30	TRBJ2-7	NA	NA	TGTGCCTGGAGAAACAGGTTCACCTACGAGCAGTACTTC	CAWRNRFTYEQYF
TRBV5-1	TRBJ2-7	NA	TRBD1	TGCGCCAGCAGCCCACTTACAGGGGGCCGTTACGAGCAGTACTTC	CASSPLTGGRYEQYF
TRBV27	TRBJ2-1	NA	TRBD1	TGTGCCAGCAGTTTAGGAGTCCCGGGACAGGGGGCGCATGAGCAGTTCTTC	CASSLGVPGQGAHEQFF
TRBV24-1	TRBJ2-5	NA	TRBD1	TGTGCCACCAGTGAAGACGCGGGGGACAGGGAAGAGGAGACCCAGTACTTC	CATSEDAGDREEETQYF
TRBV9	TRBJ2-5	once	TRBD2	TGTGCCAGCTCAGCCGGTATAGCGGGATCGGGGGAGACCCAGTACTTC	CASSAGIAGSGETQYF
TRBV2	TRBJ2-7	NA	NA	TGTGCCAGCAGTTTGACCGGTGGGGAGCAGTACTTC	CASSLTGGEQYF
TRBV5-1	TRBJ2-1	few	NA	TGCGCCAGCAGCCCCACTAGAATACGGGGCAATGAGCAGTTCTTC	CASSPTRIRGNEQFF
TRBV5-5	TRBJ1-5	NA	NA	TGTGCCAGCAGCTTGAGGCAGGGAGGTCAGCCCCAGCATTTT	CASSLRQGGQPQHF
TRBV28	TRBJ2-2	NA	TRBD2	TGTGCCAGCAGTTTGGCTAGCGGGAGCCTCGGGGAGCTGTTTTTT	CASSLASGSLGELFF
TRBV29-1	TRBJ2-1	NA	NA	TGCAGCGTTGCCCTACTAGGGGAGCAGTTCTTC	CSVALLGEQFF
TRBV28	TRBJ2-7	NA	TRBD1	TGTGCCAGCAGTTTGTTGGGACAGGTGACGTCCTACGAGCAGTACTTC	CASSLLGQVTSYEQYF
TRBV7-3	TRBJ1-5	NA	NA	TGTGCCAGCAGCTTAACGAGGGGTCAGCCCCAGCATTTT	CASSLTRGQPQHF
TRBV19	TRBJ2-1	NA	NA	TGTGCCAGTAGTATCTCTAGTGTCTCCTACAATGAGCAGTTCTTC	CASSISSVSYNEQFF
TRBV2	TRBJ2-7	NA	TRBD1	TGTGCCAGCAGTGAGACAGGGTCCGAGCAGTACTTC	CASSETGSEQYF
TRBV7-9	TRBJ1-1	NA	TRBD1	TGTGCCAGCAGCCGGGACAGCAACACTGAAGCTTTCTTT	CASSRDSNTEAFF
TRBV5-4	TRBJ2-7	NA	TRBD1	TGTGCCAGCAGCTTAACCGGGACAGGAGCCTACGAGCAGTACTTC	CASSLTGTGAYEQYF
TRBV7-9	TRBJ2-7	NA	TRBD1	TGTGCCAGCCGTGCATCCCCCCCCGGGACAGGGGTCTCCTACGAGCAGTACTTC	CASRASPPGTGVSYEQYF
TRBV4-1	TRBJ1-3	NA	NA	TGCGCCAGCAGCCAAGAGGGTTATGGGAGCTCTGGAAACACCATATATTTT	CASSQEGYGSSGNTIYF
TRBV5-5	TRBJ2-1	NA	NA	TGTGCCAGCAGCAACGACGGCGACGGGCAGTTCTTC	CASSNDGDGQFF
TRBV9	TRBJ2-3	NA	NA	TGTGCCAGCAGCGTAGAATCAGATACGCAGTATTTT	CASSVESDTQYF
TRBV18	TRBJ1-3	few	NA	TGTGCCAGCTCACCAGGGGGAAACACCATATATTTT	CASSPGGNTIYF
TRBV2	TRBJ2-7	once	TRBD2	TGTGCCAGCAGCTCCCCGACTAGCGGGAAGGTATACGGGCAGTACTTC	CASSSPTSGKVYGQYF
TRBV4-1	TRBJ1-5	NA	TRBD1	TGCGCCAGCTCATCTAGACAGGGGGCCGACAATCAGCCCCAGCATTTT	CASSSRQGADNQPQHF
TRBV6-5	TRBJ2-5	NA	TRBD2	TGTGCCAGCGGTTCGGGAGGGGTGTCCCAAGAGACCCAGTACTTC	CASGSGGVSQETQYF
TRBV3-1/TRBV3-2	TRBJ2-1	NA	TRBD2	TGTGCCAGCAGCCTAGCGGGGGAACACAATGAGCAGTTCTTC	CASSLAGEHNEQFF
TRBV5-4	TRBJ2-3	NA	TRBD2	TGTGCCAGCAGCTTGGGTGCGGGAGGAAGCACAGATACGCAGTATTTT	CASSLGAGGSTDTQYF
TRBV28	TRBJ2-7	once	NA	TGTGCCAGCAGCCACTACGAGCAGTACTTC	CASSHYEQYF
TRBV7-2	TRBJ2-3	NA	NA	TGTGCCAGCAGCTCGACCCGGGGTTCCGATACGCAGTATTTT	CASSSTRGSDTQYF
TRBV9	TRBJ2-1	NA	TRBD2	TGTGCCAGCAGCGCGGGACTAGCGGCCTACAATGAGCAGTTCTTC	CASSAGLAAYNEQFF
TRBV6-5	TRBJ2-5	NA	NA	TGTGCCAGCAGTTACTCTAGGGCCCCGGAGACCCAGTACTTC	CASSYSRAPETQYF
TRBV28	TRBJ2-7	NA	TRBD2	TGTGCCAGCAGTCTAGACAGCGGGAGTAGCAACGAGCAGTACTTC	CASSLDSGSSNEQYF
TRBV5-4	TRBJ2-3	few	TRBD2	TGTGCCAGCAGCCCCAGCGGGAGGAGCACAGATACGCAGTATTTT	CASSPSGRSTDTQYF
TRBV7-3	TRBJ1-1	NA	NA	TGTGCCAGCAGCGCGCGTGGTAACACTGAAGCTTTCTTT	CASSARGNTEAFF